This TCR beta chain was documented in a study of blood T cell repertoires in COVID-19. Study as a whole: Spain, Italy and the United States supplied samples that represented acute and convalescent COVID-19.

TCRdb's copy holds only in-frame clones and misses some; the assay was immunoSEQ multiplex PCR. The table lists around 230,000 clones, 75% to 90% of them singletons. Participants came from roughly 24 US areas, aged roughly 18 to 95 years. The CDR3 covers 15 residues. V lost 3 bases and J 2 bases, leaving 14 bases between the germline ends. The germline gives CDR1 SGHRS, CDR2 YFSETQ. Source material: PBMCs or T cells enriched from blood (not recorded which). The chain carries TRBV5-1 and TRBJ1-1; D might be TRBD1 (5 bases). The TCR was taken from a woman between 40 and 55 years old with acute COVID-19. The CDR3 DNA reads as TGCGCCAGCAGCTCACAACAGGTCGTCAACACTGAAGCTTTCTTT. Protein product: CASSSQQVVNTEAFF.